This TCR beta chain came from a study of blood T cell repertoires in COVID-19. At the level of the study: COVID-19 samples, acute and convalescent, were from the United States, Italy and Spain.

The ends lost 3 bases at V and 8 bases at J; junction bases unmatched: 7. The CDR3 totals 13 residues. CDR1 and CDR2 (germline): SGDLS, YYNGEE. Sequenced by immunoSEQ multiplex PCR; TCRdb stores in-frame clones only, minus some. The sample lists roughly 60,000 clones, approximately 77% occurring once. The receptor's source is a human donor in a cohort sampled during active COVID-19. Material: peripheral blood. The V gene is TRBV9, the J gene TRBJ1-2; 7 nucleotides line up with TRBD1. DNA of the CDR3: TGTGCCAGCAGCGGACGTACAGGGGTCGGCTACACCTTC. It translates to CASSGRTGVGYTF. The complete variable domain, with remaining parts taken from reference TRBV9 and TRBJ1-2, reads DSGVTQTPKHLITATGQRVTLRCSPRSGDLSVYWYQQSLDQGLQFLIQYYNGEERAKGNILERFSAQQFPDLHSELNLSSLELGDSALYFCASSGRTGVGYTFGSGTRLTVV.